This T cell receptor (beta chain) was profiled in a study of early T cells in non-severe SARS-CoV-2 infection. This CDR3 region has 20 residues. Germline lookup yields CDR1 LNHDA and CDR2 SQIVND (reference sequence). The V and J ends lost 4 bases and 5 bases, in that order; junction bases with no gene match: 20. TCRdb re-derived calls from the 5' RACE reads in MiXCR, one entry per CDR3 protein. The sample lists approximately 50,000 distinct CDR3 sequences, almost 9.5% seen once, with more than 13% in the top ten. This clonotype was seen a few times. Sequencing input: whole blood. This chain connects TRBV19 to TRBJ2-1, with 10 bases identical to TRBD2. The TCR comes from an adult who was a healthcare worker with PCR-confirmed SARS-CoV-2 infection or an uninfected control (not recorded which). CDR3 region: CASSTRRVAGGFGGHNEQFF. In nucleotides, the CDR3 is TGTGCCAGTAGTACCCGGAGGGTAGCGGGAGGCTTTGGAGGACACAATGAGCAGTTCTTC.